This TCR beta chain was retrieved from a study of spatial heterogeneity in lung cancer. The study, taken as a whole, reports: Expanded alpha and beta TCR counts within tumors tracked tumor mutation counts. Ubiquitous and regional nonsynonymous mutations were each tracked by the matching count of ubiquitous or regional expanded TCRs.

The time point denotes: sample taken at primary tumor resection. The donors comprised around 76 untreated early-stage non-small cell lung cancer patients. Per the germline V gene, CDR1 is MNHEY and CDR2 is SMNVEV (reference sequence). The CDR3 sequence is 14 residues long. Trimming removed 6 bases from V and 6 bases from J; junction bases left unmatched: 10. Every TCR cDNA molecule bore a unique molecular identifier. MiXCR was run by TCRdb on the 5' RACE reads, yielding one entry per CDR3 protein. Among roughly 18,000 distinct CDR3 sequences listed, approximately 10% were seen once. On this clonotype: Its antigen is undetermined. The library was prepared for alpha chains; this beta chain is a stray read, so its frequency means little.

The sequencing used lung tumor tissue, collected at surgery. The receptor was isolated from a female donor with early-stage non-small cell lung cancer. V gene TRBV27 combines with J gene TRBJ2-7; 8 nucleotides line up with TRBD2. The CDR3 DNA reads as TGTGCCAGCAGGACCCGCAGGGCGGGGGGCGAGCAGTACTTC. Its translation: CASRTRRAGGEQYF.